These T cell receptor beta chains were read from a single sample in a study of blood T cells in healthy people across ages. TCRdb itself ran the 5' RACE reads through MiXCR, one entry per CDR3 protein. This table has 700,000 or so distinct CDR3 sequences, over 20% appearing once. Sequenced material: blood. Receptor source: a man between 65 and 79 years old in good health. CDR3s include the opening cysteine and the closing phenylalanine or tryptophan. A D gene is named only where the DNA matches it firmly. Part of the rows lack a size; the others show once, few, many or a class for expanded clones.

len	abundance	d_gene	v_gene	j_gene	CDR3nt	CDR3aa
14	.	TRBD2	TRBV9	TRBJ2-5	TGTGCCAGCAGCGTAGGGACTAGAATGGAGACCCAGTACTTC	CASSVGTRMETQYF
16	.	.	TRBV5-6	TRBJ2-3	TGTGCCAGCAGCTTCTCCGGGACTCGAAGCACAGATACGCAGTATTTT	CASSFSGTRSTDTQYF
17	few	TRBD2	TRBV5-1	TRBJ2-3	TGCGCCAGCAGCTTGGTCCCTAGCGGGGCGTTTACGGATACGCAGTATTTT	CASSLVPSGAFTDTQYF
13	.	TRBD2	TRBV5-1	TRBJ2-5	TGCGCCAGCAGCTCACTAGCGGAAGAGACCCAGTACTTC	CASSSLAEETQYF
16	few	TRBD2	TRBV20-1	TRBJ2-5	TGCAGTGCTATTGTAACTAGCGGGAGCGTACAAGAGACCCAGTACTTC	CSAIVTSGSVQETQYF
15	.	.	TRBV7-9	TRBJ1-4	TGTGCCAGCAGCTTAGGACAGGCCCCCTGGGAAAAACTGTTTTTT	CASSLGQAPWEKLFF
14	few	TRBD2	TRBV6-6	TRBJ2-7	TGTGCCAGCAGACGGACTAGCGCCTCCTACGAGCAGTACTTC	CASRRTSASYEQYF
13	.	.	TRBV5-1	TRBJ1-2	TGCGCCAGCAGCTTGGGCAGTGGTAATGGCTACACCTTC	CASSLGSGNGYTF
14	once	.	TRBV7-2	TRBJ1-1	TGTGCCAGCAGCTTAGAACCTAAGAACACTGAAGCTTTCTTT	CASSLEPKNTEAFF
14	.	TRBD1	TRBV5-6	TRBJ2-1	TGTGCCAGTAGTAAGAGGGGGCCCTACAATGAGCAGTTCTTC	CASSKRGPYNEQFF
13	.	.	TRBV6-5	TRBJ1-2	TGTGCCAGCAGCCGGGACATCTTCTATGGCTACACCTTC	CASSRDIFYGYTF
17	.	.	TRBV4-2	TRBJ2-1	TGTGCCAGCAGCCAAGTCCAGGGCCTAAGCTCCTACAATGGGCAGTTCTTC	CASSQVQGLSSYNGQFF
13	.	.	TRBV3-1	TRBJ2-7	TGTGCCAGCAGCCAAGATATCGACTTCGAGCAGTACTTC	CASSQDIDFEQYF
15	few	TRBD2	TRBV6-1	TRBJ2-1	TGTGCCAGCAGTCGCCCCGGGACCGGGGGGAATGAGCAGTTCTTC	CASSRPGTGGNEQFF
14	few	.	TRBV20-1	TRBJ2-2	TGCAGTGCTCGACGGGAGCTTAACACCGGGGAGCTGTTTTTT	CSARRELNTGELFF
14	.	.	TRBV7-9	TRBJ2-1	TGTGCCAGCAGTCAGACCGGGGGCGTCTATGAGCAGTTCTTC	CASSQTGGVYEQFF
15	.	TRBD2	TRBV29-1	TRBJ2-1	TGCAGCGTTGAACATTTTCTAGCGGGGGGGAATGAGCAGTTCTTC	CSVEHFLAGGNEQFF
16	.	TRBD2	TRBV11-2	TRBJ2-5	TGTGCCAGCAGCCCGCAAGGACTAGCGGGGGGCCTCGATGGGTCCTTC	CASSPQGLAGGLDGSF
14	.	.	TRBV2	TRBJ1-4	TGTGCCAGCAGTGATCGGGGGGCCATCGAAAAACTGTTTTTT	CASSDRGAIEKLFF
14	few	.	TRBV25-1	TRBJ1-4	TGTGCCAGCAGTGAGGGACCTACAGGGCCAGGGCTGTTTTTT	CASSEGPTGPGLFF
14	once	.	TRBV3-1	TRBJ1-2	TGTGCCAGCAGCCAAGGGAGACGGCACTATGGCTACACCTTC	CASSQGRRHYGYTF
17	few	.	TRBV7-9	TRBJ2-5	TGTGCCAGCAGCTTACAATCGATCGACAGGACACAAGAGACCCAGTACTTC	CASSLQSIDRTQETQYF
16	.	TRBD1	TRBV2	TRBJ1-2	TGTGCCAGCAGTGGGGGATCGGCCGGGACAGGTACTTTCTACACCTTC	CASSGGSAGTGTFYTF